Listed below are T cell receptor beta chains from one sample, sequenced in a study of T cells in Graves' hyperthyroidism and ophthalmopathy. TCRdb redid the calling of the multiplex PCR reads with MiXCR, one entry per CDR3 protein. This sample has hundreds of thousands of distinct CDR3 sequences; approximately 14% occur once, and the top ten carry roughly an eighth. Sequencing used blood. These receptors were taken from a woman under 30 with Graves' hyperthyroidism. Each CDR3 is given with its conserved first and last residue.

v_gene: TRBV5-6
j_gene: TRBJ1-1
CDR3aa: CASSSTTGSIMNTEAFF

v_gene: TRBV5-1
j_gene: TRBJ2-2
CDR3aa: CASSLGIAGSTGELFF

v_gene: TRBV4-3
j_gene: TRBJ2-2
CDR3aa: CASSQEVISNTGELFF

v_gene: TRBV6-5
j_gene: TRBJ2-5
CDR3aa: CASSYPDISQETQYF

v_gene: TRBV19
j_gene: TRBJ2-5
CDR3aa: CASSIGGAFQETQYF

v_gene: TRBV20-1
j_gene: TRBJ1-2
CDR3aa: CSARDRTEHYGYTF

v_gene: TRBV7-3
j_gene: TRBJ2-1
CDR3aa: CASSSKPSPYNEQFF

v_gene: TRBV20-1
j_gene: TRBJ2-1
CDR3aa: CSARAGETSGLTEQFF

v_gene: TRBV28
j_gene: TRBJ1-3
CDR3aa: CASSLRQSISGTTIYF

v_gene: TRBV29-1
j_gene: TRBJ2-1
CDR3aa: CSVEEFQKGPEVGYNEQFF

v_gene: TRBV3-1
j_gene: TRBJ1-1
CDR3aa: CASNRGYMNTEAFF

v_gene: TRBV11-2
j_gene: TRBJ2-7
CDR3aa: CASSLRTSGTYEQYF

v_gene: TRBV5-1
j_gene: TRBJ2-1
CDR3aa: CASSSERNSYNEQFF

v_gene: TRBV28
j_gene: TRBJ1-4
CDR3aa: CASRKLATNEKLFF

v_gene: TRBV3-1
j_gene: TRBJ2-1
CDR3aa: CASSQALINEQFF

v_gene: TRBV6-5
j_gene: TRBJ2-3
CDR3aa: CASSYSSLGSRRYTDTQYF

v_gene: TRBV7-8
j_gene: TRBJ2-1
CDR3aa: CASSLGTSGLNEQFF

v_gene: TRBV11-2
j_gene: TRBJ1-3
CDR3aa: CASSWALDTIYF

v_gene: TRBV28
j_gene: TRBJ2-7
CDR3aa: CASSFWGMGGRTGEQYF

v_gene: TRBV11-3
j_gene: TRBJ2-2
CDR3aa: CASSLDRGLTGELFF

v_gene: TRBV4-3
j_gene: TRBJ2-1
CDR3aa: CASTVDRALYNEQFF

v_gene: TRBV13
j_gene: TRBJ2-1
CDR3aa: CASSSLGSELFF

v_gene: TRBV19
j_gene: TRBJ2-1
CDR3aa: CASSILGPGRREQFF

v_gene: TRBV5-1
j_gene: TRBJ1-1
CDR3aa: CASSLQSVDTEAFF

v_gene: TRBV12-3/TRBV12-4
j_gene: TRBJ1-2
CDR3aa: CASSSYNYGYTF

v_gene: TRBV19
j_gene: TRBJ2-1
CDR3aa: CASREKTSGSWGEQFF

v_gene: TRBV6-1
j_gene: TRBJ1-5
CDR3aa: CASSQWGDLGQPQHF

v_gene: TRBV5-1
j_gene: TRBJ2-3
CDR3aa: CASSSIGTLGTSTDTQYF

v_gene: TRBV2
j_gene: TRBJ1-6
CDR3aa: CASSEELLGTNSPLHF

v_gene: TRBV10-3
j_gene: TRBJ1-1
CDR3aa: CAISDNIGNTEAFF

v_gene: TRBV6-1
j_gene: TRBJ2-6
CDR3aa: CASSRTTGAGANVLTF

v_gene: TRBV19
j_gene: TRBJ1-1
CDR3aa: CASMGRVFETEAFF

v_gene: TRBV4-1
j_gene: TRBJ2-7
CDR3aa: CASSQVSGRTYEQYF

v_gene: TRBV15
j_gene: TRBJ2-7
CDR3aa: CATSRDGRGYEQYF

v_gene: TRBV28
j_gene: TRBJ1-1
CDR3aa: CASSGAGGGGLNTEAFF

v_gene: TRBV20-1
j_gene: TRBJ1-1
CDR3aa: CSARDAAGWGAFF

v_gene: TRBV7-8
j_gene: TRBJ1-5
CDR3aa: CASSATGGAAQHF

v_gene: TRBV2
j_gene: TRBJ1-1
CDR3aa: CASSEEVGAEAFF

v_gene: TRBV6-2/TRBV6-3
j_gene: TRBJ2-1
CDR3aa: CASSYSPIYNEQFF

v_gene: TRBV18
j_gene: TRBJ2-3
CDR3aa: CASSPTEADTQYF

v_gene: TRBV5-1
j_gene: TRBJ2-7
CDR3aa: CASSLAVRESYEQYF